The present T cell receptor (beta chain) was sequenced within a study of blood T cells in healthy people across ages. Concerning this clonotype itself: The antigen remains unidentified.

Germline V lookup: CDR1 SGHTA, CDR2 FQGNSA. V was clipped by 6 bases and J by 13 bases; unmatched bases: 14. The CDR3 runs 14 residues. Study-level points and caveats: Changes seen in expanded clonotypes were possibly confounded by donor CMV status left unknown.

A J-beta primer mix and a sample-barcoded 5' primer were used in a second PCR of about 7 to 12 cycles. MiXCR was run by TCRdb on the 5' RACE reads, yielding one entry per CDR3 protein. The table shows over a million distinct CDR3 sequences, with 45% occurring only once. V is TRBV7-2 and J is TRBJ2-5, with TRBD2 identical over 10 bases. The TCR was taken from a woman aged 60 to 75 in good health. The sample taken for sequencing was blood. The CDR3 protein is CASRPSASGSQLYF. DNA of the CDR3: TGTGCCAGCAGGCCCTCGGCTAGCGGGAGCCAGCTGTACTTC.